These 27 T cell receptor beta chains originate from one sample sequenced in a study of T cells after yellow fever vaccination. One entry per CDR3 protein, called by TCRdb with MiXCR from the 5' RACE reads. Found here are tens of thousands of distinct CDR3 sequences, less than 8.5% of them singletons; the top ten hold 36%. The material was CD8+ T cells sorted from PBMCs, obtained 15 days after the yellow fever booster vaccination. The receptors were sampled from a man in his thirties or forties who received the YFV17D yellow fever vaccine.

Ten or more counts support this clonotype. V usage is TRBV12-3 or TRBV12-4 and J usage is TRBJ2-1, with D uncertain. V was shortened by 1 base and J by 0 bases, with 7 bases between the two germline ends. This CDR3 spans 15 amino acids. The CDR3 bases are TGTGCCAGCAGTTTAGGAGTAGGCTCCTACAATGAGCAGTTCTTC. It translates to CASSLGVGSYNEQFF.

This clonotype was recorded many times. The rearrangement joins TRBV27 to TRBJ2-7; D is perhaps TRBD1 or TRBD2 (6 bases each). Germline V gene sequence: CDR1 MNHEY, CDR2 SMNVEV (reference sequence). Trimming left V 4 bases short and J 6 bases short, with 19 bases between. This CDR3 has 15 amino acids. DNA of the CDR3: TGTGCCAGCAGTTCGGATGCGGGACAATACCTCGAGCAGTACTTC. Its translation is CASSSDAGQYLEQYF.

This clonotype was seen ten or more times. V gene TRBV20-1 combines with J gene TRBJ2-1, with D possibly matching TRBD2 (5 bases). The CDR3 has 13 residues. V lost 0 bases to trimming and J lost 8 bases, with 11 bases between them. Germline V gene data show CDR1 as DFQATT and CDR2 as SNEGSKA (reference sequence). Here the CDR3 reads CSARDGSGYEQFF. CDR3 coding DNA: TGCAGTGCTAGAGATGGGAGCGGCTATGAGCAGTTCTTC.

This clonotype has ten or more counts. V gene TRBV4-3 combines with J gene TRBJ2-7, with 8 bases identical to TRBD1. Germline V gene sequence: CDR1 LGHNA, CDR2 YSLEER. This CDR3 spans 15 amino acids. V was clipped by 2 bases and J by 3 bases; unmatched bases: 6. CDR3: CASSQFGQGLYEQYF. CDR3 in DNA: TGCGCCAGCAGCCAATTCGGACAGGGTCTCTACGAGCAGTACTTC.

This clonotype showed up many times. The chain joins TRBV5-1 to TRBJ2-7; the match to TRBD2 covers 10 bases. Germline lookup yields CDR1 SGHRS and CDR2 YFSETQ. V lost 4 bases, J lost 3 bases, and 7 bases stayed unmatched. The CDR3 runs to 15 residues. The CDR3 nucleotides read TGCGCCAGCAGCCCTATGGGGACTAGCGTCTACGAGCAGTACTTC. It codes for CASSPMGTSVYEQYF.

This clonotype was seen repeatedly, ten times or more. The chain uses TRBV4-2 and TRBJ2-7; unclear D gene. V was cut by 3 bases and J by 5 bases, with 17 bases left in between. The CDR3 length is 15 residues. Germline CDR1 is LGHNA and CDR2 is YNFKEQ. CDR3 nucleotides: TGTGCCAGCAGCCACCCTGGTGAGTCCTCGGACGAGCAGTACTTC. Its protein product is CASSHPGESSDEQYF.

Remarks on this clonotype: One base away lies a much larger clone, so this may be a sequencing read error. The V gene is TRBV6-1, the J gene TRBJ2-5; 7 bases map to TRBD1. The V and J ends lost 8 bases and 5 bases, in that order; junction bases with no gene match: 11. Germline V CDR1 and CDR2: MNHNS, SASEGT. The CDR3 covers 14 residues. CDR3 sequence: CASAFDRVSETQYF. The CDR3 region has the DNA TGTGCCAGCGCTTTTGACAGGGTCAGCGAGACCCAGTACTTC.

This clonotype has at least ten counts. The chain couples TRBV5-5 to TRBJ1-5, with TRBD1 identical over 7 bases. CDR3 length equals 15 residues. The germline CDR1 and CDR2 sequences are SGHKS and YYEKEE (reference sequence). With 4 bases clipped from V and 4 bases from J, the junction kept 8 bases outside the gene matches. CDR3 nucleotide sequence: TGTGCCAGCAGCGACAGGGTTGGGGGGAATCAGCCCCAGCATTTT. Translation gives CASSDRVGGNQPQHF.

Many counts were recorded for this clonotype. The rearrangement joins TRBV11-2 to TRBJ2-7; TRBD2 agrees at 14 bases. Germline V gene lookup returns CDR1 SGHAT and CDR2 FQNNGV. This CDR3 spans 15 amino acids. The V gene end was trimmed by 5 bases and the J gene end by 5 bases; junction bases not matched to a gene: 5. The CDR3: CASSPPGLAGDEQYF. The CDR3 region has the DNA TGTGCCAGCAGCCCTCCGGGACTAGCGGGAGACGAGCAGTACTTC.

This clonotype was observed at least ten times. V is TRBV27 and J is TRBJ2-3, with 8 bases identical to TRBD2. V shed 8 bases and J 1 base; nucleotides not matched to a gene: 11. CDR1 and CDR2 (germline): MNHEY, SMNVEV (reference sequence). This CDR3 is built from 16 residues. CDR3 in amino acids: CASLLASGSGTDTQYF. CDR3 in DNA: TGTGCCAGCCTCCTGGCGAGCGGGAGTGGCACAGATACGCAGTATTTT.

This clonotype was observed many times. Compared with germline, one end of the junction differs, possibly owing to a read error. V and J are TRBV20-1 and TRBJ2-1; unclear D gene. CDR3 size: 14 residues. CDR1 and CDR2 from the germline V gene are DFQATT and SNEGSKA (reference sequence). Here the CDR3 reads CSAGDGSTYNEQFF. The CDR3 DNA reads TGCAGTGCTGGAGATGGTTCGACCTACAATGAGCAGTTCTTC.

With regard to this clonotype: It may be a read error: a sequence one base away is much more abundant. The chain combines TRBV7-9 with TRBJ2-2, with D unclear. The CDR3 runs to 13 residues. V lost 5 bases, J lost 5 bases, and 9 bases lay in between. Germline CDR1 and CDR2: SEHNR and FQNEAQ (reference sequence). CDR3 residues: CASSTLETGELFF. The CDR3 DNA follows: TGTGCCAGCAGCACTCTAGAGACCGGGGAGCTGTTTTTT.

This clonotype occurred many times. The chain links TRBV6-2 or TRBV6-3 to TRBJ1-1; D is ambiguous. CDR3 length: 13 amino acids. V was shortened by 0 bases and J by 5 bases, with 7 bases between the two germline ends. Germline CDR1 is MNHEY and CDR2 is SVGEGT. The CDR3 coding sequence is TGTGCCAGCAGTTACTCCGGGATAACTGAAGCTTTCTTT. Protein product: CASSYSGITEAFF.

This clonotype was recorded many times. The chain recombines TRBV20-1 with TRBJ2-7, with D hard to call. CDR1 is DFQATT, CDR2 SNEGSKA, per germline (reference sequence). The V and J ends lost 6 bases and 3 bases respectively, with 15 bases between them. The CDR3 is 13 residues long. The CDR3 protein is CSAPGNRVYEQYF. The CDR3 bases are TGCAGTGCCCCCGGTAATCGAGTCTACGAGCAGTACTTC.

This clonotype was counted ten times or more. The CDR3 loop is CSVDPGTDSYEQYF. The CDR3 DNA sequence: TGCAGCGTTGACCCCGGGACAGACTCCTACGAGCAGTACTTC. V is TRBV29-1 and J is TRBJ2-7; 7 bases are a match to TRBD1. The V segment lost 3 bases and the J segment 0 bases; nucleotides outside the gene matches: 5. The germline CDR1 and CDR2 sequences are SQVTM and ANQGSEA. CDR3 length: 14 residues.

There are a few counts of this clonotype. The J gene is TRBJ2-5, the V gene TRBV7-9, with TRBD1 matching 7 bases. With 2 bases clipped from V and 13 bases from J, the junction kept 7 bases outside the gene matches. Per the germline V gene, CDR1 is SEHNR and CDR2 is FQNEAQ (reference sequence). This CDR3 comprises 12 residues. CDR3 region: CASSLRDSRVYF. The CDR3 coding sequence is TGTGCCAGCAGCTTACGGGACAGCCGCGTGTACTTC.

Remarks on this clonotype: This may arise from a read error, as a much more abundant clone is one base away. The chain uses TRBV7-2 and TRBJ2-1; D unclear. In germline, CDR1 is SGHTA, CDR2 FQGNSA. The CDR3 extends over 12 amino acids. CDR3 sequence: CASSLLHPEQSF. CDR3 DNA: TGTGCCAGCAGCTTACTCCATCCGGAGCAGTCCTTC.

This clonotype was recorded at least ten times. The rearrangement joins TRBV18 to TRBJ2-7, with D unresolved. Germline V CDR1 and CDR2: KGHSH, LQKENI. Deletions cut 6 bases from V and 2 bases from J, with 8 bases between. The CDR3 totals 12 residues. The CDR3 loop reads CASSPEAYEQYF. CDR3 sequence (DNA): TGTGCCAGCTCCCCCGAGGCCTACGAGCAGTACTTC.

This clonotype has ten or more counts. The chain employs TRBV6-2 or TRBV6-3 and TRBJ2-1; D unclear. Trimming pared 8 bases from V and 4 bases from J, leaving 18 bases between. From germline, CDR1 is MNHEY and CDR2 SVGEGT. The CDR3 covers 15 residues. CDR3 region: CASQTIYDNYNEQFF. The CDR3 DNA follows: TGTGCCAGCCAAACCATCTATGACAATTACAATGAGCAGTTCTTC.

This clonotype was counted ten times or more. The J gene is TRBJ1-4, the V gene TRBV20-1; D is uncertain. V shed 3 bases and J shed 4 bases, with 6 bases lying between them. This CDR3 has 12 residues. CDR1 and CDR2 (germline): DFQATT, SNEGSKA (reference sequence). DNA of the CDR3: TGCAGTGCTAGTTGGGTTAATGAAAAACTGTTTTTT. This gives the protein CSASWVNEKLFF.

The chain joins TRBV7-9 to TRBJ2-5, with D possibly TRBD2 on 6 matching bases. The CDR3 consists of 14 residues. The V gene's germline CDR1 is SEHNR and CDR2 FQNEAQ (reference sequence). The germline V and J ends were trimmed by 3 bases and 5 bases, with 13 bases remaining between them. The CDR3 bases are TGTGCCAGCAGCTTCTACGGGAGCCATGAGACCCAGTACTTC. Amino acids: CASSFYGSHETQYF.

This clonotype was counted ten times or more. The chain uses TRBV10-3 and TRBJ2-5, with D perhaps matching TRBD2 (6 bases). Germline assignment: CDR1 ENHRY and CDR2 SYGVKD. V shed 1 base and J shed 5 bases, with 8 bases lying between them. CDR3 length: 13 residues. This chain's CDR3 is CAISEWEEETQYF. The CDR3 DNA is TGTGCCATCAGTGAGTGGGAGGAGGAGACCCAGTACTTC.

The table lists this clonotype with many counts. This sequence joins TRBV4-3 and TRBJ2-7, with TRBD2 identical over 14 bases. V was pared by 4 bases and J by 6 bases, with 5 bases of the junction left unmatched. Germline CDR1 LGHNA, CDR2 YSLEER. The CDR3 runs to 15 residues. The CDR3 spells CASSPGLAGGSEQYF. The DNA of the CDR3 is TGCGCCAGCAGCCCCGGACTAGCGGGAGGATCCGAGCAGTACTTC.

This clonotype was found many times. V usage is TRBV27 and J usage is TRBJ1-1; no clear D. The CDR3 has 15 amino acids. Germline V lookup: CDR1 MNHEY, CDR2 SMNVEV (reference sequence). Deletions cut 6 bases from V and 1 base from J, with 15 bases between. Here the CDR3 reads CASRSYWEANTEAFF. The CDR3, as DNA: TGTGCCAGCAGATCCTATTGGGAAGCGAACACTGAAGCTTTCTTT.

Ten or more counts support this clonotype. The V gene is TRBV6-2 or TRBV6-3, the J gene TRBJ2-7, with TRBD1 as a possible D gene (6 bases). This CDR3 has 14 residues. The V gene's germline CDR1 is MNHEY and CDR2 SVGEGT. Trimming pared 2 bases from V and 6 bases from J, leaving 14 bases between. CDR3 in DNA: TGTGCCAGCAGTTACGGGCTGGACAGCGGCGAGCAGTACTTC. This sequence encodes CASSYGLDSGEQYF.

This clonotype occurred many times. CDR3 amino acids: CASSPLFNEQFF. The CDR3 bases are TGTGCCAGCAGCCCCCTATTTAATGAGCAGTTCTTC. J is TRBJ2-1 and V is TRBV7-2; D unclear. The CDR3 spans 12 residues. V was trimmed by 5 bases and J by 7 bases, leaving 9 bases between them. The germline gives CDR1 SGHTA, CDR2 FQGNSA.

The sample holds many counts of this clonotype. This rearrangement joins TRBV7-9 to TRBJ2-5; D ambiguous. V was cut by 5 bases and J by 2 bases, with 12 bases left in between. CDR3 length: 14 residues. Per the germline V gene, CDR1 is SEHNR and CDR2 is FQNEAQ (reference sequence). This CDR3 reads CASSPWAGQETQYF. The CDR3 region has the DNA TGTGCCAGCAGCCCGTGGGCAGGACAAGAGACCCAGTACTTC.